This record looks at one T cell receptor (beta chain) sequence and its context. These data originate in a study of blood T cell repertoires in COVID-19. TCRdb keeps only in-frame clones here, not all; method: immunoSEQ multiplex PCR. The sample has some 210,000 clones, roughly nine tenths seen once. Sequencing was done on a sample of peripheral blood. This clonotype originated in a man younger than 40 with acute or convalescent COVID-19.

CDR3 protein: CASSPGARSTDTQYF. The CDR3 nucleotides are TGTGCCAGCAGCCCAGGGGCACGAAGCACAGATACGCAGTATTTT. The V call is TRBV7-9, the J call TRBJ2-3; a weak D match, TRBD1 (6 bases). This CDR3 contains 15 residues. Germline V CDR1 and CDR2: SEHNR, FQNEAQ (reference sequence). The V end was cut by 5 bases, the J end by 0 bases, with 12 bases between.